The 28 T cell receptor beta chains presented below share a single source sample, sequenced in a study of blood T cell repertoires in COVID-19. Clones were read by immunoSEQ multiplex PCR, and TCRdb kept only the in-frame ones, dropping some. Among about 270,000 clones listed, roughly nine tenths were seen once. The sample taken for sequencing was peripheral blood. The source of these receptors is a man aged 45-60 years with acute or convalescent COVID-19.

The chain combines TRBV7-9 with TRBJ2-5; the match to TRBD2 covers 7 bases. In germline, CDR1 is SEHNR, CDR2 FQNEAQ (reference sequence). The CDR3 has 15 residues. V lost 5 bases to trimming and J lost 1 base; unmatched junction nucleotides: 7. CDR3 in DNA: TGTGCCAGCAGCCCGCCCCCTAGCGGCCAAGAGACCCAGTACTTC. It is translated as CASSPPPSGQETQYF.

The chain employs TRBV18 and TRBJ1-4, with D unclear. CDR3 length: 14 amino acids. The germline gives CDR1 KGHSH, CDR2 LQKENI. Trimming shortened V by 3 bases and J by 7 bases, and 12 bases separated the two germline ends. The CDR3 loop reads CASSPTPPSEKLFF. Written as DNA, the CDR3 is TGTGCCAGCTCACCGACCCCCCCTAGTGAAAAACTGTTTTTT.

J is TRBJ1-1 and V is TRBV10-3, with 9 bases identical to TRBD1. The CDR3 totals 13 residues. Germline CDR1 and CDR2: ENHRY and SYGVKD. The junction had 2 bases not matched to a gene; V was cut back by 8 bases and J by 1 base. The CDR3 DNA reads as TGTGCCATCCAGGACAGGGGGAACACTGAAGCTTTCTTT. Amino acid sequence: CAIQDRGNTEAFF.

The chain combines TRBV10-2 with TRBJ2-3, with 7 bases that match TRBD1. The germline gives CDR1 WSHSY, CDR2 SAAADI. J gave up 3 bases and V 3 bases, and 3 bases lay outside the gene matches. The CDR3 has 14 residues. The CDR3 region is CASSEGGRTDTQYF. The CDR3 DNA sequence: TGCGCCAGCAGTGAAGGGGGCCGGACAGATACGCAGTATTTT.

This clone turned up a few times. Other DNA sequences within the sample encode an identical CDR3. This chain joins TRBV5-4 and TRBJ2-5, with D unclear. With 2 bases removed from V and 1 base from J, the gap between germline ends came to 9 bases. The V gene's germline CDR1 is SGHNT and CDR2 YYREEE (reference sequence). The CDR3 totals 14 residues. Here the CDR3 DNA reads TGTGCCAGCAGCTTAGAGCGTGCCCAAGAGACCCAGTACTTC. This gives the protein CASSLERAQETQYF.

Worth noting for this clone: The DNA is left out, because the CDR3 cannot be placed on it with certainty; the CDR3 is given as TCRdb lists it. V is TRBV21-1 and J is TRBJ2-5; the D call in the table, TRBD2, was not verified against the DNA. TRBV21-1 is annotated as a pseudogene. Both ends counted, the CDR3 spans 13 residues. CDR3 protein: CASSKVAGGTQYF.

The chain combines TRBV5-6 with TRBJ1-4, with 11 bases matching TRBD1. This CDR3 has 14 residues. V trimming: 3 bases; J trimming: 8 bases; junction bases outside the gene matches: 3. The V gene's germline CDR1 is SGHDT and CDR2 YYEEEE. CDR3 region: CASSSRDRGEKLFF. The CDR3 coding sequence is TGTGCCAGCAGCTCCCGGGACAGGGGGGAAAAACTGTTTTTT.

With respect to this clone: At one end, the junction sequence differs from germline, possibly due to a read error. The chain couples TRBV4-2 to TRBJ2-7, with 8 bases identical to TRBD1. The germline V gene has CDR1 LGHNA and CDR2 YNFKEQ. The CDR3 extends over 16 amino acids. The CDR3 bases are TGTGCCAGCAGCCAACTTGGACAGGGAAATACCTACGAGCAGTATTTC. As protein: CASSQLGQGNTYEQYF.

The chain recombines TRBV30 with TRBJ1-1, with TRBD1 matching over 10 bases. This CDR3 is built from 14 residues. Germline-derived CDR1 and CDR2 are GTSNPN and SVGIG (reference sequence). The junction had 4 bases not matched to a gene; V was cut back by 2 bases and J by 4 bases. The chain's CDR3 is CAWSTGTGATEAFF. The CDR3 DNA reads TGTGCCTGGAGTACCGGGACAGGGGCCACTGAAGCTTTCTTT. The full variable domain, in which reference TRBV30 and TRBJ1-1 provide the parts outside the CDR3, is SQTIHQWPATLVQPVGSPLSLECTVEGTSNPNLYWYRQAAGRGLQLLFYSVGIGQISSEVPQNLSASRPQDRQFILSSKKLLLSDSGFYLCAWSTGTGATEAFFGQGTRLTVV.

The chain carries TRBV27 and TRBJ1-6, with D maybe TRBD1 (5 bases). The CDR3 contains 15 residues. V was cut by 0 bases and J by 9 bases, with 12 bases left in between. Germline-derived CDR1 and CDR2 are MNHEY and SMNVEV (reference sequence). This CDR3 reads CASSLSWGVVSPLHF. CDR3 in DNA: TGTGCCAGCAGTTTATCGTGGGGGGTTGTTTCACCCCTCCACTTT.

Regarding this clone: Distinct nucleotide sequences in the sample also encode this CDR3. The chain's CDR3 is CASSSDRNQPQHF. CDR3 nucleotide sequence: TGTGCCAGCAGCTCCGACAGGAACCAGCCCCAGCATTTT. This chain joins TRBV6-5 and TRBJ1-5, with a tentative D call TRBD1 (6 bases). CDR1 is MNHEY and CDR2 is SVGAGI in the germline V gene. This CDR3 is built from 13 residues. Trimming removed 6 bases at V and 7 bases at J, with 13 bases between.

The V call is TRBV12-3 or TRBV12-4, the J call TRBJ2-5, with a weak D call TRBD1 (5 bases). CDR3 size: 13 residues. V was shortened by 4 bases and J by 0 bases, with 6 bases between the two germline ends. In DNA, the CDR3 is TGTGCCAGCAGTTGGGGCAACCAAGAGACCCAGTACTTC. As protein: CASSWGNQETQYF.

The genes are TRBV27 and TRBJ2-6, with 10 bases fitting TRBD1. Losses at the gene ends were 5 bases for V and 3 bases for J; bases not matched to a gene: 7. The length of the CDR3 is 17 residues. The germline gives CDR1 MNHEY, CDR2 SMNVEV (reference sequence). The CDR3, as DNA: TGTGCCAGCAGTATCGGGACAGGGGCTGGTGGGGCCAACGTCCTGACTTTC. Translating it yields CASSIGTGAGGANVLTF.

The genes are TRBV2 and TRBJ1-5; 7 nucleotides line up with TRBD1. V lost 6 bases, J lost 5 bases, and 7 bases stayed unmatched. Germline CDR1 is SNHLY and CDR2 is FYNNEI. The CDR3 runs 14 residues. This chain's CDR3 is CASRQGGVYQPQHF. The CDR3 coding sequence is TGTGCCAGCAGGCAGGGGGGCGTTTATCAGCCCCAGCATTTT. Based on the CDR3 plus reference TRBV2 and TRBJ1-5, the full variable domain is EPEVTQTPSHQVTQMGQEVILRCVPISNHLYFYWYRQILGQKVEFLVSFYNNEISEKSEIFDDQFSVERPDGSNFTLKIRSTKLEDSAMYFCASRQGGVYQPQHFGDGTRLSIL.

This sequence joins TRBV5-1 and TRBJ1-2, with D tentatively TRBD1 (5 bases). Germline CDR1 and CDR2: SGHRS and YFSETQ. The ends were cut back, 0 bases at V and 2 bases at J, with 14 bases in the middle. The CDR3 consists of 16 residues. The CDR3 reads CASSLAPREGNYGYTF. The CDR3 region has the DNA TGCGCCAGCAGCTTGGCCCCCAGGGAAGGGAACTATGGCTACACCTTC.

The V gene is TRBV30, the J gene TRBJ2-7; no reliable D call. The CDR3 spans 16 residues. The V gene lost 2 bases and the J gene lost 0 bases, with 17 bases spanning the gap. Germline loops: CDR1 GTSNPN, CDR2 SVGIG (reference sequence). This CDR3 is CAWSTLPPRSSYEQYF. DNA of the CDR3: TGTGCCTGGAGTACGCTTCCCCCAAGGAGCTCCTACGAGCAGTACTTC.

The chain has TRBV5-1 and TRBJ1-1; D remains unclear. With 0 bases removed from V and 0 bases from J, the gap between germline ends came to 6 bases. Looked up from germline, CDR1 is SGHRS and CDR2 is YFSETQ. The length of the CDR3 is 14 residues. The chain's CDR3 is CASSLGPLNTEAFF. CDR3 bases: TGCGCCAGCAGCTTGGGGCCCCTGAACACTGAAGCTTTCTTT.

This chain joins TRBV5-8 and TRBJ1-5, with a weak D call TRBD1 (5 bases). Looked up from germline, CDR1 is SGHTS and CDR2 is YDEGEE. CDR3 length: 15 residues. The V gene lost 0 bases and the J gene lost 4 bases, with 11 bases spanning the gap. CDR3 protein: CASSLGTSVNQPQHF. CDR3 in DNA: TGTGCCAGCAGCTTGGGGACATCAGTGAATCAGCCCCAGCATTTT.

The chain employs TRBV16 and TRBJ2-2; TRBD1 aligns across 8 bases. Trimming took 4 bases from V and 1 from J; bases not matched to a gene: 5. The CDR3 runs 16 residues. Per germline, CDR1 KGHSY and CDR2 FQNENV. The CDR3 nucleotides read TGTGCCAGCAGCCCACAGGGGGGTCAGAACACCGGGGAGCTGTTTTTT. It is translated as CASSPQGGQNTGELFF.

This chain uses TRBV30 with TRBJ1-4, with a possible D match to TRBD1 (5 bases). CDR1 GTSNPN and CDR2 SVGIG come from the germline V gene (reference sequence). This CDR3 has 11 amino acids. The CDR3 DNA reads TGTGCGTTGGGGGGGATGAATTTACTGTTTTTT. Protein product: CALGGMNLLFF.

The chain carries TRBV29-1 and TRBJ1-2, with a weak D call TRBD1 (6 bases). The CDR3 totals 15 residues. Germline-derived CDR1 and CDR2 are SQVTM and ANQGSEA. Trimming took 6 bases from V and 2 from J, leaving 19 bases between them. The CDR3 reads CSVFTTGTMNYGYTF. CDR3 DNA: TGCAGCGTATTTACTACCGGGACAATGAACTATGGCTACACCTTC.

The chain carries TRBV9 and TRBJ2-3; D unclear. The length of the CDR3 is 13 residues. Germline values: CDR1 SGDLS, CDR2 YYNGEE. Trimming took 3 bases from V and 2 from J, leaving 7 bases between them. The CDR3 coding sequence is TGTGCCAGCAGCGCGGCGGACACAGATACGCAGTATTTT. Translating gives CASSAADTDTQYF.

The rearrangement uses TRBV10-3 and TRBJ1-6, with a weak D call TRBD1 (5 bases). The germline V and J ends were trimmed by 3 bases and 0 bases, with 9 bases remaining between them. The CDR3 runs 16 residues. Germline V gene data show CDR1 as ENHRY and CDR2 as SYGVKD. CDR3 residues: CAISETGFSYNSPLHF. The CDR3 nucleotides are TGTGCCATCAGTGAAACAGGTTTCTCCTATAATTCACCCCTCCACTTT.

V and J are TRBV5-1 and TRBJ2-3; 8 bases are a match to TRBD1. V lost 5 bases and J lost 6; bases outside the gene matches: 8. This CDR3 is built from 14 residues. CDR1 and CDR2 (germline): SGHRS, YFSETQ. CDR3 coding DNA: TGCGCCAGCAGGACGGACAGGGTGGGGGATACGCAGTATTTT. Translating it yields CASRTDRVGDTQYF. The whole variable domain, remainder taken from reference TRBV5-1 and TRBJ2-3, is KAGVTQTPRYLIKTRGQQVTLSCSPISGHRSVSWYQQTPGQGLQFLFEYFSETQRNKGNFPGRFSGRQFSNSRSEMNVSTLELGDSALYLCASRTDRVGDTQYFGPGTRLTVL.

This sequence joins TRBV21-1 and TRBJ1-2; the table's D call, TRBD1, was not checked against the DNA. TRBV21-1 is labeled a pseudogene. CDR3 length: 18 amino acids. The CDR3 loop is CASSKVGLERQGSFGYTF. As DNA, the CDR3 is TGTGCCAGCAGCAAAGTGGGTTTGGAGAGACAGGGTTCTTTCGGCTACACCTTC.

The chain links TRBV7-9 to TRBJ2-5; 7 bases agree with TRBD2. The J segment lost 3 bases and the V segment lost 1 base, leaving 8 bases of the junction unmatched. The CDR3 is made up of 16 amino acids. Germline assignment: CDR1 SEHNR and CDR2 FQNEAQ (reference sequence). The chain's CDR3 is CASSLGWGGAEETQYF. The CDR3 DNA follows: TGTGCCAGCAGCTTAGGTTGGGGGGGAGCGGAAGAGACCCAGTACTTC.

The chain combines TRBV7-2 with TRBJ2-1, with 10 bases that match TRBD2. Losses at the gene ends were 5 bases for V and 12 bases for J; bases not matched to a gene: 13. Germline loops: CDR1 SGHTA, CDR2 FQGNSA. This CDR3 is built from 15 residues. The CDR3 DNA sequence: TGTGCCAGCAGCCCCCCGATTAGCGGGGGGCCGGGGCAGTTCTTC. This gives the protein CASSPPISGGPGQFF.

This chain joins TRBV2 and TRBJ1-1, with D hard to call. The germline V gene encodes CDR1 SNHLY and CDR2 FYNNEI. The germline V and J ends were trimmed by 3 bases and 5 bases, with 16 bases remaining between them. This CDR3 region has 15 residues. The CDR3 DNA follows: TGTGCCAGCAGTGATTCGAGATCAGCGAGGACTGAAGCTTTCTTT. It codes for CASSDSRSARTEAFF.